The source of this T cell receptor beta chain is a study of technical replicates of blood from several donors. TCRdb's copy holds only in-frame clones and misses some; the assay was immunoSEQ multiplex PCR. The sample consists of over 70,000 clones, around 97% of them appearing once. The CDR3 contains 14 residues. V lost 2 bases, J lost 2 bases, and 10 bases lay in between. In germline, CDR1 is MDHEN, CDR2 SYDVKM. The receptor comes from a human donor in good health. What was sequenced was T cells isolated from PBMCs. The V call is TRBV28, the J call TRBJ2-7; the D is unclear. CDR3 region: CASSLEAPTYEQYF. CDR3 DNA sequence: TGTGCCAGCAGTTTAGAGGCCCCCACCTACGAGCAGTACTTC.